This TCR beta chain was identified in a study of beta chain features in type 1 diabetes. V was clipped by 2 bases and J by 3 bases, with 7 bases between them. The CDR3 runs 13 residues. Per the germline V gene, CDR1 is LNHNV and CDR2 is YYDKDF (reference sequence). Concerning this clone itself: Its antigen is undetermined.

Study results and limitations: Significant though moderate, a shortening of TCRB CDR3s appeared in all four CD4+ subsets of Type 1 diabetes patients.

Expressed TCRB transcripts were sequenced, since all the RNA that had been isolated was reverse transcribed. Produced via immunoSEQ multiplex PCR; TCRdb's table is partial and in-frame only. This sample carries more than 250,000 clones, roughly 20% of them seen once, and the ten largest clones take around 0.03%. The chain links TRBV15 to TRBJ1-2, with D unclear. The TCR was taken from a woman between 40 and 50 years old with type 1 diabetes. Sequences were obtained from naive CD4+ T cells from blood. DNA for the CDR3: TGTGCCACCAGCAGACCCGGGTACTATGGCTACACCTTC. This gives the protein CATSRPGYYGYTF.